Described below is a single TCR beta chain sequence and its context. At one boundary the junction diverges from the germline segment, which might be a read error. As processed by the authors: How many nucleated cells were present was estimated from reference gene primer amplification. TCRdb keeps only in-frame clones here, not all; method: immunoSEQ multiplex PCR. That table supplies the V and J calls and clone size; D and trimming were determined from the DNA. In the table there are 250,000 to 300,000 clones, 88% of which are singletons. These data come from a study of blood T cell repertoires in COVID-19. Across the whole study: Whether acute or convalescent, the COVID-19 samples came from the United States, Italy and Spain. The analysed material was cDNA or gDNA that came from T cells, B-cell-depleted T cells, or PBMCs.

The specimen was peripheral blood. This clonotype was sampled from a woman aged 25-40 years with acute or convalescent COVID-19.

CDR3 bases: TGTGCCAGCAGCCGCCCGGGACAGGGTGCCCTGGGTGTGGTCTTC. Residues: CASSRPGQGALGVVF. The chain links TRBV3-1 (or the pseudogene TRBV3-2) to TRBJ2-7; 9 bases are a match to TRBD1. The germline V gene encodes CDR1 LGHDT and CDR2 YNNKEL (reference sequence). The CDR3 runs 15 residues.